A single sample gave rise to the 14 T cell receptor beta chains below, sequenced in a study of type 1 regulatory T cells. TCRdb reprocessed the reads via MiXCR and lists one record per CDR3 protein. The data hold about 39,000 distinct CDR3 sequences, with over 9% observed a single time. Antigen specificity for these receptors is unknown. Material: cultured non-Tr1 T cells, either the whole culture or a sorted T cell fraction (not recorded which). The receptors stem from a human donor in good health.

At least ten counts were recorded for this clonotype. The V and J genes are TRBV5-1 and TRBJ2-5; D is unclear. V lost 4 bases and J lost 0, with 10 bases in between. Germline V gives CDR1 SGHRS, CDR2 YFSETQ. The CDR3 has 14 residues. The CDR3 spells CASSLPPNQETQYF. Here the CDR3 DNA reads TGCGCCAGCAGCCTCCCCCCGAACCAAGAGACCCAGTACTTC.

Comment on this clonotype: A much larger clonotype is one base distant, so this may be a read error. The gene calls are TRBV12-3 or TRBV12-4 and TRBJ1-3; the match to TRBD1 covers 7 bases. The CDR3 length is 16 residues. The CDR3 DNA sequence: TGTGCCGGCAGTGGTACAGGGGCACCTTCTGGAAACACCATATATTTT. It translates to CAGSGTGAPSGNTIYF.

This clonotype was detected ten times or more. The gene calls are TRBV7-2 and TRBJ2-1; unclear D gene. The V gene's germline CDR1 is SGHTA and CDR2 FQGNSA. V was trimmed by 3 bases and J by 6 bases, leaving 12 bases between them. The CDR3 is 14 amino acids. The CDR3: CASSFGGIINEQFF. CDR3 in DNA: TGTGCCAGCAGCTTCGGCGGAATTATCAATGAGCAGTTCTTC.

This clonotype was seen repeatedly, ten times or more. V usage is TRBV25-1 and J usage is TRBJ1-4; D uncertain. V was cut by 8 bases and J by 7 bases, with 17 bases left in between. Looked up from germline, CDR1 is MGHDK and CDR2 is SYGVNS. The CDR3 is 14 residues long. The CDR3 here is CASSSRRLGEKLFF. Here the CDR3 DNA reads TGTGCCAGCTCCTCCCGTAGGCTAGGTGAAAAACTGTTTTTT.

This clonotype has ten or more counts. The chain combines TRBV5-1 with TRBJ2-7; 9 bases align to TRBD2. The CDR3 spans 15 residues. V lost 3 bases to trimming and J lost 2 bases; unmatched junction nucleotides: 6. Germline values: CDR1 SGHRS, CDR2 YFSETQ. The CDR3 sequence is CASSSFAGGPYEQYF. For the CDR3, the DNA is TGCGCCAGCAGCTCTTTTGCGGGAGGGCCCTACGAGCAGTACTTC.

This clonotype was detected a few times. V usage is TRBV7-2 and J usage is TRBJ2-5; TRBD2 matches at 8 bases. This CDR3 has 16 amino acids. The trim removed 2 bases at V and 3 bases at J, leaving 8 bases unmatched. The germline V gene encodes CDR1 SGHTA and CDR2 FQGNSA. CDR3 protein: CASSLLSGRIKETQYF. DNA for the CDR3: TGTGCCAGCAGCTTACTGAGCGGGAGAATTAAAGAGACCCAGTACTTC.

In its sample, this clonotype was seen many times. The V gene is TRBV2, the J gene TRBJ2-3; D not certain. The CDR3 contains 12 residues. Trimming shortened V by 5 bases and J by 2 bases, and 5 bases separated the two germline ends. Germline CDR1 is SNHLY and CDR2 is FYNNEI. The CDR3 spells CASSINTDTQYF. The CDR3 DNA is TGTGCCAGCAGTATAAACACAGATACGCAGTATTTT.

In this sample, this clonotype turned up many times. The chain combines TRBV5-1 with TRBJ2-3; 10 nucleotides align to TRBD2. The V and J ends lost 1 base and 13 bases, in that order; junction bases with no gene match: 9. Germline V gene data show CDR1 as SGHRS and CDR2 as YFSETQ. The CDR3 consists of 14 residues. The CDR3 sequence is CASSLSTSGTREYF. The DNA of the CDR3 is TGCGCCAGCAGCTTGAGTACTAGCGGGACCAGAGAGTATTTT.

The rearrangement joins TRBV19 to TRBJ1-5; 8 nucleotides agree with TRBD1. This CDR3 is 13 amino acids long. Germline CDR1 reads LNHDA; CDR2 reads SQIVND (reference sequence). V dropped 4 bases and J dropped 4; count of bases not matched to a gene: 0. The CDR3 sequence: CASSRDRNQPQHF. The CDR3 bases are TGTGCCAGTAGTAGGGACAGGAATCAGCCCCAGCATTTT.

This clonotype was seen ten or more times. This rearrangement joins TRBV27 to TRBJ1-3; 8 nucleotides line up with TRBD1. There are 17 residues in the CDR3. Per the germline V gene, CDR1 is MNHEY and CDR2 is SMNVEV (reference sequence). V shed 2 bases and J 2 bases; nucleotides not matched to a gene: 8. The CDR3 DNA follows: TGTGCCAGCAGTTTAAAAGGACAGGGTCGCACTGGAAACACCATATATTTT. Its translation is CASSLKGQGRTGNTIYF.

There are many counts of this clonotype. The chain uses TRBV18 and TRBJ2-1, with D possibly matching TRBD2 (6 bases). The germline V and J ends were trimmed by 2 bases and 6 bases, with 14 bases remaining between them. The germline V gene has CDR1 KGHSH and CDR2 LQKENI. The CDR3 runs to 15 residues. The CDR3 reads CASSPYRGGTNEQFF. For the CDR3, the DNA is TGTGCCAGCTCACCATATCGGGGAGGCACCAATGAGCAGTTCTTC.

The table lists this clonotype with many counts. The chain couples TRBV10-3 to TRBJ2-7; TRBD1 might be the D (6 bases). This CDR3 is 14 amino acids long. V was pared by 7 bases and J by 2 bases, with 15 bases between. Looked up from germline, CDR1 is ENHRY and CDR2 is SYGVKD. In DNA, the CDR3 is TGTGCCATCAAGGCAGGGGCTTCTCCCTACGAGCAGTACTTC. Protein: CAIKAGASPYEQYF.

J is TRBJ2-5 and V is TRBV24-1, with TRBD2 identical over 11 bases. Unmatched junction bases numbered 7, after V lost 4 bases and J lost 4 bases. CDR1 is KGHDR, CDR2 SFDVKD, per germline. This CDR3 region has 16 residues. The chain's CDR3 is CATSEPLAGASETQYF. The CDR3 DNA is TGTGCCACCAGTGAACCACTAGCGGGAGCATCAGAGACCCAGTACTTC.

A few counts support this clonotype. This rearrangement joins TRBV20-1 to TRBJ1-1; TRBD1 aligns across 7 bases. This CDR3 has 13 residues. V was pared by 5 bases and J by 3 bases, with 6 bases of the junction left unmatched. The germline gives CDR1 DFQATT, CDR2 SNEGSKA (reference sequence). CDR3 nucleotides: TGCAGTGCTGGGATTGGACAGGACACTGAAGCTTTCTTT. It specifies CSAGIGQDTEAFF.